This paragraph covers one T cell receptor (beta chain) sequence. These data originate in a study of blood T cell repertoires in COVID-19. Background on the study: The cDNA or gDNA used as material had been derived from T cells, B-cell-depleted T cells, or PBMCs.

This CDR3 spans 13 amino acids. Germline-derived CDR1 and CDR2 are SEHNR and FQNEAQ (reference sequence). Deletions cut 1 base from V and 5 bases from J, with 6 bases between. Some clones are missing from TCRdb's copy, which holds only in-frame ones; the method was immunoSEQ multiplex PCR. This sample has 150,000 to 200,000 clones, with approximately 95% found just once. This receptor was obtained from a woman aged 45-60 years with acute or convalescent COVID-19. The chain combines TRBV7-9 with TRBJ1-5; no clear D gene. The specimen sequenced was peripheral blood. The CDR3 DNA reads TGTGCCAGCAGCTTAGGCGGATATCAGCCCCAGCATTTT. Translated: CASSLGGYQPQHF.